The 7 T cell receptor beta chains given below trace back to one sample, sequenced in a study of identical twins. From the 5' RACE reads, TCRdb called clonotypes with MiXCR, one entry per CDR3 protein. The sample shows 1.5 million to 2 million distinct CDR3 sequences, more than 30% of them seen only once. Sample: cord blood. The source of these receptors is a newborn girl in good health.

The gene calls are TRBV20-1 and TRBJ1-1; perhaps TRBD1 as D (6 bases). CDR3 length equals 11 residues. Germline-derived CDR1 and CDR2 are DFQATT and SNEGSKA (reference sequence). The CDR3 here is CSARGGAEAFF. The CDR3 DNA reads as TGCAGCGCCCGAGGGGGGGCTGAAGCTTTCTTT.

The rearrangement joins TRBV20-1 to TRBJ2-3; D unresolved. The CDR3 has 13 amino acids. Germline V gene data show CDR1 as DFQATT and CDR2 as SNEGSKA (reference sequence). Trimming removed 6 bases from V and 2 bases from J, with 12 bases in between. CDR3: CSAGLHVTDTQYF. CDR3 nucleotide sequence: TGCAGTGCCGGGCTCCACGTCACAGATACGCAGTATTTT.

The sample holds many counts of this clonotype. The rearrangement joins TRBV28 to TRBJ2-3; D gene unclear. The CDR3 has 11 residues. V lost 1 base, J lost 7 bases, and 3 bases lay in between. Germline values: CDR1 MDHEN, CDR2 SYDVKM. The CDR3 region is CASSLLNTQYF. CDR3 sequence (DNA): TGTGCCAGCAGTTTATTGAATACGCAGTATTTT.

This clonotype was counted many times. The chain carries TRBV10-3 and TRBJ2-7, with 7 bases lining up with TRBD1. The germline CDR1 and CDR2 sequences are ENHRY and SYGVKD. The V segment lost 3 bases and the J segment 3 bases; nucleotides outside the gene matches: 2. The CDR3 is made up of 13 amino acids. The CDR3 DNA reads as TGTGCCATCAGTGAAGGGGGCTACTACGAGCAGTACTTC. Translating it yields CAISEGGYYEQYF.

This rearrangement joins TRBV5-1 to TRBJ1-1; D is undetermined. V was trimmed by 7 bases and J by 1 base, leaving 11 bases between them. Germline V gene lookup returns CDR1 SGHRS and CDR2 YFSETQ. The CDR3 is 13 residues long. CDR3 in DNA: TGCGCCAGCCATTCCTTGGGGAACACTGAAGCTTTCTTT. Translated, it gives CASHSLGNTEAFF.

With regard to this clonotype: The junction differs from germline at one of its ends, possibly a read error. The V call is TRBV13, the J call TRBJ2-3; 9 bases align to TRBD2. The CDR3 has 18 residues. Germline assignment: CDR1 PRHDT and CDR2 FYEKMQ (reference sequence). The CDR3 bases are TGTGCCAGCAGCTTAGGGCGTGCGCTAGCGGGGTATGGAGATGCGCAGTATTTT. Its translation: CASSLGRALAGYGDAQYF.

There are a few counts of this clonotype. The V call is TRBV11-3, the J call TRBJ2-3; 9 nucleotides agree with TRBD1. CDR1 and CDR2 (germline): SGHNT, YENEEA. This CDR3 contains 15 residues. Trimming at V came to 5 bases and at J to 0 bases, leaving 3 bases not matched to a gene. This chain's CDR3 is CASSKGQGSTDTQYF. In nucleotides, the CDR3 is TGTGCCAGCAGCAAGGGACAGGGTAGCACAGATACGCAGTATTTT.